The 20 T cell receptor beta chains listed next were all sequenced from one sample in a study of shared clonotypes between healthy human individuals. The assay was immunoSEQ multiplex PCR, and TCRdb's table has in-frame clones only and misses some. The data contain 500,000 or so clones, more than 95% of them singletons. Sequencing was performed on naive CD4+ T cells sorted from blood. As to subset: CD45RA+ positively selected. These receptors all come from a woman between 25 and 40 years old in good health.

The chain joins TRBV18 to TRBJ2-2; no firm D call. The CDR3 consists of 15 residues. Germline-derived CDR1 and CDR2 are KGHSH and LQKENI. The ends were cut back, 1 base at V and 3 bases at J, with 9 bases in the middle. CDR3 coding DNA: TGTGCCAGCTCACCACGAAGACCGGACACCGGGGAGCTGTTTTTT. Translated: CASSPRRPDTGELFF.

The rearrangement links TRBV27 to TRBJ1-5; D is unresolved. Trimming stripped 8 bases from V and 6 bases from J, with 14 bases between. Germline loops: CDR1 MNHEY, CDR2 SMNVEV (reference sequence). This CDR3 spans 13 amino acids. CDR3 amino acids: CASSTGIGQPQHF. In nucleotides, the CDR3 is TGTGCCAGCTCGACGGGGATAGGTCAGCCCCAGCATTTT.

The chain combines TRBV5-8 with TRBJ2-6, with no clear D. Looked up from germline, CDR1 is SGHTS and CDR2 is YDEGEE. The CDR3 runs 14 residues. With 3 bases removed from V and 1 base from J, the gap between germline ends came to 5 bases. The CDR3 is CASSSASGANVLTF. The DNA of the CDR3 is TGTGCCAGCAGCTCGGCTTCTGGGGCCAACGTCCTGACTTTC.

The chain carries TRBV28 and TRBJ2-7; 8 bases line up with TRBD1. Germline lookup yields CDR1 MDHEN and CDR2 SYDVKM. This CDR3 has 12 amino acids. With V trimmed by 6 bases and J by 6 bases, 4 bases remained unmatched. CDR3 residues: CASSRTGIEQYF. The CDR3 bases are TGTGCCAGCAGCCGGACAGGGATCGAGCAGTACTTC.

V usage is TRBV7-8 and J usage is TRBJ2-7; no clear D. Trimming removed 2 bases at V and 6 bases at J, with 11 bases between. Per germline, CDR1 SGHVS and CDR2 FQNEAQ. The CDR3 loop spans 13 amino acids. The CDR3 sequence: CASSLKISLEQYF. CDR3 bases: TGTGCCAGCAGCTTAAAGATTAGCCTCGAGCAGTACTTC.

The chain recombines TRBV25-1 with TRBJ1-4; D is undetermined. Looked up from germline, CDR1 is MGHDK and CDR2 is SYGVNS. The CDR3 covers 16 residues. Trimming shortened V by 2 bases and J by 0 bases, and 10 bases separated the two germline ends. The CDR3 DNA sequence: TGTGCCAGCAGTGAACTCCTGACGGCAACTAATGAAAAACTGTTTTTT. Translating it yields CASSELLTATNEKLFF. Full variable domain (rest looked up from reference TRBV25-1 and TRBJ1-4): EADIYQTPRYLVIGTGKKITLECSQTMGHDKMYWYQQDPGMELHLIHYSYGVNSTEKGDLSSESTVSRIRTEHFPLTLESARPSHTSQYLCASSELLTATNEKLFFGSGTQLSVL.

This chain joins TRBV11-2 and TRBJ2-3; D tentatively fits TRBD1 or TRBD2 (5 bases each). CDR1 is SGHAT and CDR2 is FQNNGV in the germline V gene. The CDR3 runs to 14 residues. V was pared by 3 bases and J by 6 bases, with 13 bases between. DNA of the CDR3: TGTGCCAGCAGCTTGAGACCAGGGACGGATACGCAGTATTTT. It codes for CASSLRPGTDTQYF.

The V call is TRBV28, the J call TRBJ2-1, with D perhaps TRBD2 (7 bases). Germline V CDR1 and CDR2: MDHEN, SYDVKM. This CDR3 comprises 15 residues. Trimming left V 7 bases short and J 3 bases short, with 16 bases between. CDR3 sequence: CASTGGGSVYNEQFF. In DNA, the CDR3 is TGTGCCAGCACGGGGGGCGGGAGTGTCTACAATGAGCAGTTCTTC. The variable domain in full, with the rest retrieved from reference TRBV28 and TRBJ2-1, is DVKVTQSSRYLVKRTGEKVFLECVQDMDHENMFWYRQDPGLGLRLIYFSYDVKMKEKGDIPEGYSVSREKKERFSLILESASTNQTSMYLCASTGGGSVYNEQFFGPGTRLTVL.

This clone was recorded once. The chain joins TRBV18 to TRBJ2-7; 7 bases map to TRBD1. The germline V gene encodes CDR1 KGHSH and CDR2 LQKENI. V lost 4 bases, J lost 4 bases, and 7 bases stayed unmatched. The CDR3 has 14 amino acids. CDR3 amino acids: CASSQTRDSYEQYF. The CDR3 DNA reads TGTGCCAGCTCACAAACCCGGGACAGTTACGAGCAGTACTTC.

V and J are TRBV28 and TRBJ2-5; 7 positions agree with TRBD1. Trimming took 7 bases from V and 3 from J; bases not matched to a gene: 5. CDR1 is MDHEN and CDR2 is SYDVKM in the germline V gene. The CDR3 runs 13 residues. CDR3: CASIQTGKETQYF. As DNA, the CDR3 is TGTGCCAGCATCCAGACAGGGAAAGAGACCCAGTACTTC.

This chain joins TRBV11-2 and TRBJ2-7; 7 bases align to TRBD2. The CDR3 sequence is 13 residues long. The trim removed 0 bases at V and 12 bases at J, leaving 8 bases unmatched. Germline loops: CDR1 SGHAT, CDR2 FQNNGV. CDR3 bases: TGTGCCAGCAGCTTAGACAAGGCCGGGAGGCGGTACTTC. It is translated as CASSLDKAGRRYF.

V and J are TRBV28 and TRBJ1-2; 8 bases fit TRBD1. Germline trimming cut 5 bases from V and 7 bases from J; bases unmatched to any gene: 6. Germline V gives CDR1 MDHEN, CDR2 SYDVKM. The CDR3 sequence is 13 residues long. CDR3 amino acids: CASSADRASGYTF. The CDR3 DNA follows: TGTGCCAGCAGTGCGGACAGGGCGAGTGGCTACACCTTC.

The chain links TRBV19 to TRBJ1-5; 7 bases map to TRBD1. The germline CDR1 and CDR2 sequences are LNHDA and SQIVND (reference sequence). There are 15 residues in the CDR3. The ends lost 5 bases at V and 2 bases at J; junction bases unmatched: 6. CDR3 loop: CASSVLRGGNQPQHF. The CDR3 region has the DNA TGTGCCAGTAGTGTCCTCAGGGGGGGCAATCAGCCCCAGCATTTT.

V usage is TRBV2 and J usage is TRBJ2-3, with D possibly matching TRBD2 (6 bases). CDR1 is SNHLY, CDR2 FYNNEI, per germline. The V end lost 0 bases, the J end lost 0 bases, and 10 bases lay between the germline ends. The CDR3 contains 16 residues. The CDR3 DNA is TGTGCCAGCAGTGAAGCAGGGCGGGGTAGCACAGATACGCAGTATTTT. Translated, it gives CASSEAGRGSTDTQYF.

The chain recombines TRBV29-1 with TRBJ2-2; 10 nucleotides align to TRBD2. The CDR3 is 16 residues long. Germline CDR1 is SQVTM and CDR2 is ANQGSEA. The J segment lost 2 bases and the V segment lost 5 bases, leaving 8 bases of the junction unmatched. CDR3 protein: CSVSGGLAFNTGELFF. As DNA, the CDR3 is TGCAGCGTTTCGGGGGGACTAGCGTTCAACACCGGGGAGCTGTTTTTT.

The chain joins TRBV19 to TRBJ2-5; D is uncertain. The CDR3 sequence is 14 residues long. From germline, CDR1 is LNHDA and CDR2 SQIVND (reference sequence). Trimming cost V 6 bases and J 0 bases, with 11 bases left between them. CDR3 in DNA: TGTGCCAGTAGAACCACCTGGGACCAAGAGACCCAGTACTTC. It encodes CASRTTWDQETQYF.

This chain joins TRBV2 and TRBJ1-5; no reliable D call. Per germline, CDR1 SNHLY and CDR2 FYNNEI. The CDR3 has 15 residues. V was pared by 0 bases and J by 7 bases, with 13 bases between. Here the CDR3 DNA reads TGTGCCAGCAGTGAAGCAGTCGGCCCAGGCCAGCCCCAGCATTTT. Its protein is CASSEAVGPGQPQHF.

The chain couples TRBV7-9 to TRBJ2-2, with 7 nucleotides matching TRBD1. CDR3 length: 13 amino acids. In germline, CDR1 is SEHNR, CDR2 FQNEAQ (reference sequence). Trimming took 8 bases from V and 1 from J; bases not matched to a gene: 1. The CDR3 sequence is CASGDRNTGELFF. The CDR3 DNA reads as TGTGCCAGCGGGGACAGGAACACCGGGGAGCTGTTTTTT.

The chain carries TRBV5-1 and TRBJ2-5; the match to TRBD2 covers 12 bases. The J call may not be correct, given that the DNA end is closer to TRBJ2-7. In germline, CDR1 is SGHRS, CDR2 YFSETQ. The CDR3 consists of 14 residues. CDR3 in amino acids: CASSRTSGNYEQYF. DNA of the CDR3: TGCGCCAGCAGTCGGACTAGCGGGAACTACGAGCAGTACTTC.

J is TRBJ1-2 and V is TRBV19; TRBD1 matches at 7 bases. After removal of 3 bases from V and 0 bases from J, the junction contained 4 bases not matched to a gene. The length of the CDR3 is 15 residues. The germline CDR1 and CDR2 sequences are LNHDA and SQIVND (reference sequence). In DNA form, the CDR3 reads TGTGCCAGTAGTATCGGCGGGACAGCTAACTATGGCTACACCTTC. The encoded protein is CASSIGGTANYGYTF.